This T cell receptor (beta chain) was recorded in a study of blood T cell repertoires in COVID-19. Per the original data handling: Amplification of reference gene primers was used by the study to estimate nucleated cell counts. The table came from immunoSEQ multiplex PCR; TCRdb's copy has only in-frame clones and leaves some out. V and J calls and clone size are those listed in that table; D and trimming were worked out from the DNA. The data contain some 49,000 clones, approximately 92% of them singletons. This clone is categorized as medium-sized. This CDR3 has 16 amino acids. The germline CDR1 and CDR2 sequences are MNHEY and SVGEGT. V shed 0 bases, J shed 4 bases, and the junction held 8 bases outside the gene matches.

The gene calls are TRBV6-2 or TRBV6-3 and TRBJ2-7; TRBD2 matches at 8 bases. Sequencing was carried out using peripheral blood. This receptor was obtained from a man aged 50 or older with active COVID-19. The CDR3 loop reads CASSYSTPGLGYEQYF. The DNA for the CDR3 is TGTGCCAGCAGTTACTCGACTCCGGGACTAGGGTACGAGCAGTACTTC.